Given below is one T cell receptor beta chain in context. Antigen: not known. The entry originates in a study of PD-L1 blockade in urothelial cancer. TCRdb's table, derived via immunoSEQ multiplex PCR, lists solely in-frame clones and lacks some. There are 98,000 or so clones in the sample; almost 90% occur only once, and about 1.7% lies in the top ten. The time point: pretreatment peripheral blood. Study findings and constraints: Survival was better when pretreatment blood TCR clonality fell below the median.

This TCR derives from a man between 60 and 75 years old with urothelial cancer. The sample consisted of PBMCs, taken around atezolizumab (anti-PD-L1) treatment.

This CDR3 is CASSLDRLAVTDTQYF. As DNA, the CDR3 is TGCGCCAGCAGCTTGGATAGACTAGCGGTCACAGATACGCAGTATTTT. This sequence joins TRBV5-1 and TRBJ2-3, with 9 bases matching TRBD2. Trimming removed 0 bases from V and 2 bases from J; junction bases left unmatched: 4. Germline V lookup: CDR1 SGHRS, CDR2 YFSETQ. The CDR3 contains 16 residues. Full variable domain (remainder filled in from reference TRBV5-1 and TRBJ2-3): KAGVTQTPRYLIKTRGQQVTLSCSPISGHRSVSWYQQTPGQGLQFLFEYFSETQRNKGNFPGRFSGRQFSNSRSEMNVSTLELGDSALYLCASSLDRLAVTDTQYFGPGTRLTVL.